This T cell receptor (beta chain) is from a study of blood T cells in healthy people across ages. Study-wide findings and caveats: PBMCs went unsorted, and a conclusive naive versus antigen-experienced comparison was therefore prevented.

This clonotype was seen a few times. As yet, its antigen is unknown. The individuals who served as donors were healthy Caucasians living in Russia, aged roughly 6 to 100. Per individual sample, total RNA of at least 6 micrograms was extracted. A second about 7 to 12 cycle PCR used barcoded and J-beta primers. Tagging of each cDNA molecule was performed by a template-switch adaptor with 12 random nucleotides. A single record per CDR3 protein comes from TCRdb applying MiXCR to the 5' RACE reads. The sample lists about 1.5 million distinct CDR3 sequences, about 42% occurring once. Germline V gene lookup returns CDR1 MDHEN and CDR2 SYDVKM. The V gene lost 3 bases and the J gene lost 3 bases, with 12 bases spanning the gap. The CDR3 loop spans 14 amino acids.

V usage is TRBV28 and J usage is TRBJ2-7; D not certain. Input material: blood. This TCR derives from a woman in her late teens or twenties in good health. CDR3 sequence (DNA): TGTGCCAGCAGTTTGCTTAGCCAAATCTACGAGCAGTACTTC. Translating gives CASSLLSQIYEQYF.